The clone carrying this T cell receptor (beta chain) was seen ten or more times. The antigen is unknown. TCRdb redid the calling of the multiplex PCR reads with MiXCR, one entry per CDR3 protein. In the table there are just under 65,000 distinct CDR3 sequences, 57% of which are singletons. Losses at the gene ends were 5 bases for V and 8 bases for J; bases not matched to a gene: 7. Per the germline V gene, CDR1 is SGHTA and CDR2 is FQGTGA. This CDR3 is 16 amino acids long. The sample comes from a study of breast tumors, draining lymph nodes, adjacent tissues. Study findings and constraints: Tumor repertoires ranked between lymph nodes and nontumor tissue in diversity, with V and J gene preferences. Compared with basal-like, luminal-like tumors shared significantly more repertoire with nontumor tissue. Data fit most tumor T cells coming from lymph node, expanding in tumor.

J is TRBJ2-1 and V is TRBV7-3, with TRBD2 identical over 15 bases. The specimen sequenced was breast tumor tissue. This receptor was identified in a female donor with breast cancer. Some clones in this sample may be carry-over from other donors' samples. CDR3 loop: CASSPLGLAGGYEQFF. The CDR3 bases are TGTGCCAGCAGCCCACTGGGACTAGCGGGGGGCTATGAGCAGTTCTTC.